This T cell receptor beta chain was sequenced during a study of shared clonotypes between healthy human individuals. Study findings and constraints: Naive CD4 clonotypes overlapped across a handful of donors at roughly 5.1%. All-four-donor shared clonotypes had higher generation probabilities than non-shared clonotypes did.

V gave up 3 bases and J gave up 2 bases, with 2 bases separating them. Germline loops: CDR1 DFQATT, CDR2 SNEGSKA (reference sequence). The CDR3 is 11 amino acids. Points on this clone: Antigen unknown. At the DNA level, this CDR3 is encoded by other sequences in the same sample as well.

Over several immunoSEQ plates, each subset's genomic DNA was distributed in even portions. TCRdb's copy holds only in-frame clones and misses some; the assay was immunoSEQ multiplex PCR. The sample includes around 510,000 clones, roughly 95% of them seen just once. The TCR comes from a young woman in good health. Sequencing was performed on naive CD4+ T cells sorted from blood. The subset denotes: CD45RA+ positively selected. The V and J genes are TRBV20-1 and TRBJ2-1; D not resolved. CDR3 loop: CSARAYNEQFF. The CDR3 region has the DNA TGCAGTGCTAGGGCCTACAATGAGCAGTTCTTC.